These 18 T cell receptor beta chains came from one sample sequenced in a study of cytomegalovirus exposure and HLA in healthy donors. PCR was performed using 60 Vbeta and 13 Jbeta primers. Method: immunoSEQ multiplex PCR; TCRdb's copy keeps in-frame clones and lacks some. The repertoire holds 95,000 to 150,000 clones, approximately 80% seen once, with approximately 10% in the top ten. Sequenced input: PBMCs. All receptors come from a man younger than 40 in good health and CMV-seropositive.

The J gene is TRBJ1-1, the V gene TRBV5-1; 9 positions match TRBD1. CDR1 is SGHRS, CDR2 YFSETQ, per germline. V lost 0 bases to trimming and J lost 5 bases; unmatched junction nucleotides: 5. The CDR3 is made up of 15 amino acids. The CDR3 reads CASSLAGTGLTEAFF. CDR3 coding DNA: TGCGCCAGCAGCTTGGCCGGGACAGGGTTGACTGAAGCTTTCTTT.

The CDR3 loop reads CASGLVFLNGPVNTEAFF. The CDR3 nucleotides read TGTGCTAGTGGTTTGGTATTTTTGAATGGGCCAGTGAACACTGAAGCTTTCTTT. J is TRBJ1-1 and V is TRBV12-5; D unclear. V lost 0 bases and J 0 bases, leaving 17 bases between the germline ends. The CDR3 loop spans 18 amino acids. The germline V gene has CDR1 LGHNT and CDR2 FRNRAP. The full variable domain, its missing parts supplied by reference TRBV12-5 and TRBJ1-1, is DARVTQTPRHKVTEMGQEVTMRCQPILGHNTVFWYRQTMMQGLELLAYFRNRAPLDDSGMPKDRFSAEMPDATLATLKIQPSEPRDSAVYFCASGLVFLNGPVNTEAFFGQGTRLTVV.

The chain carries TRBV6-1 and TRBJ1-2; D not certain. Trimming cost V 9 bases and J 5 bases, with 13 bases left between them. The germline V gene encodes CDR1 MNHNS and CDR2 SASEGT. The CDR3 length is 12 residues. The CDR3 region has the DNA TGTGCCAGTCAAACGGGGATTTATGGCTACACCTTC. Translated: CASQTGIYGYTF.

This sequence joins TRBV7-3 and TRBJ2-1; a weak D match, TRBD2 (6 bases). Per germline, CDR1 SGHTA and CDR2 FQGTGA. The CDR3 runs to 13 residues. Trimming took 5 bases from V and 8 from J, leaving 13 bases between them. The CDR3 coding sequence is TGTGCCAGCAGCCCTGGGGGGAAATATGAGCAGTTCTTC. Translating it yields CASSPGGKYEQFF.

This clone was seen only once. V and J are TRBV27 and TRBJ1-5; a possible D gene is TRBD1 (6 bases). V lost 3 bases and J lost 3, with 12 bases in between. Germline assignment: CDR1 MNHEY and CDR2 SMNVEV (reference sequence). This CDR3 comprises 15 residues. CDR3 region: CASSLVRDNNQPQHF. CDR3 nucleotide sequence: TGTGCCAGCAGTTTGGTCCGGGACAACAATCAGCCCCAGCATTTT.

This sequence joins TRBV6-5 and TRBJ1-5, with 8 bases that match TRBD1. The V and J ends lost 6 bases and 7 bases, in that order; junction bases with no gene match: 2. This CDR3 has 12 residues. Germline V gives CDR1 MNHEY, CDR2 SVGAGI. In DNA, the CDR3 is TGTGCCAGCAGGACAGGGGACCAGCCCCAGCATTTT. Protein: CASRTGDQPQHF.

The genes are TRBV28 and TRBJ2-2; perhaps TRBD1 as D (6 bases). CDR3 length equals 19 residues. Looked up from germline, CDR1 is MDHEN and CDR2 is SYDVKM. The ends were cut back, 3 bases at V and 6 bases at J, with 26 bases in the middle. In nucleotides, the CDR3 is TGTGCCAGCAGTTTCCCCGGACAGAGTACCAGTTTCAACGCCGGGGAGCTGTTTTTT. It yields the protein CASSFPGQSTSFNAGELFF. The whole variable domain, remainder taken from reference TRBV28 and TRBJ2-2, is DVKVTQSSRYLVKRTGEKVFLECVQDMDHENMFWYRQDPGLGLRLIYFSYDVKMKEKGDIPEGYSVSREKKERFSLILESASTNQTSMYLCASSFPGQSTSFNAGELFFGEGSRLTVL.

This chain joins TRBV19 and TRBJ1-5; 12 bases align to TRBD1. The ends lost 5 bases at V and 0 bases at J; junction bases unmatched: 8. CDR1 and CDR2 (germline): LNHDA, SQIVND (reference sequence). The CDR3 length is 18 residues. The CDR3 spells CASSQGQGAVYSNQPQHF. CDR3 nucleotide sequence: TGTGCCAGTAGTCAGGGACAGGGGGCCGTCTATAGCAATCAGCCCCAGCATTTT.

V gene TRBV9 combines with J gene TRBJ1-2; 7 nucleotides align to TRBD1. With V trimmed by 5 bases and J by 8 bases, 6 bases remained unmatched. Looked up from germline, CDR1 is SGDLS and CDR2 is YYNGEE. The CDR3 is 12 residues long. This CDR3 is CASSSGTAGYTF. CDR3 nucleotide sequence: TGTGCCAGCAGTTCTGGGACAGCCGGCTACACCTTC.

The chain links TRBV12-5 to TRBJ2-2; 8 positions match TRBD1. This CDR3 is 17 amino acids long. V trimming: 3 bases; J trimming: 1 base; junction bases outside the gene matches: 7. CDR1 LGHNT and CDR2 FRNRAP come from the germline V gene. CDR3 sequence (DNA): TGTGCTAGTGGTTTACAGCGGACAGGGAAGAACACCGGGGAGCTGTTTTTT. Protein: CASGLQRTGKNTGELFF.

The chain recombines TRBV18 with TRBJ2-3; TRBD2 agrees at 7 bases. The germline gives CDR1 KGHSH, CDR2 LQKENI. The V gene end was trimmed by 1 base and the J gene end by 5 bases; junction bases not matched to a gene: 12. CDR3 length: 17 amino acids. CDR3: CASSPRASGVGEDTQYF. CDR3 DNA: TGTGCCAGCTCACCACGTGCGAGCGGGGTAGGCGAAGATACGCAGTATTTT.

The rearrangement links TRBV5-4 to TRBJ2-1; weak D call: TRBD2 (5 bases). From germline, CDR1 is SGHNT and CDR2 YYREEE (reference sequence). With 2 bases removed from V and 5 bases from J, the gap between germline ends came to 11 bases. The CDR3 covers 14 residues. The CDR3 reads CASSLRRDNNEQFF. CDR3 nucleotides: TGTGCCAGCAGCTTACGACGGGATAACAATGAGCAGTTCTTC.

The table lists this clone with a count of one. The chain has TRBV28 and TRBJ2-7; 7 bases match TRBD1. Germline assignment: CDR1 MDHEN and CDR2 SYDVKM. This CDR3 is built from 14 residues. Germline trimming cut 5 bases from V and 0 bases from J; bases unmatched to any gene: 4. The CDR3 here is CASSHYRGSYEQYF. The CDR3 nucleotides are TGTGCCAGCAGTCACTACAGGGGCTCCTACGAGCAGTACTTC.

As for this clone: This same CDR3 is encoded by further DNA sequences in the sample. CDR3: CSVRTGGNTEAFF. CDR3 nucleotides: TGCAGCGTTCGGACAGGGGGGAACACTGAAGCTTTCTTT. This rearrangement joins TRBV29-1 to TRBJ1-1; TRBD1 matches 10 bases. This CDR3 contains 13 residues. Germline-derived CDR1 and CDR2 are SQVTM and ANQGSEA. Losses at the gene ends were 5 bases for V and 1 base for J; bases not matched to a gene: 1.

J is TRBJ1-2 and V is TRBV19; D is possibly TRBD1 (5 bases). The CDR3 spans 14 residues. The V end was cut by 0 bases, the J end by 5 bases, with 10 bases between. Looked up from germline, CDR1 is LNHDA and CDR2 is SQIVND (reference sequence). CDR3 sequence reads: CASSIETEPYGYTF. In nucleotides, the CDR3 is TGTGCCAGTAGTATAGAGACAGAGCCGTATGGCTACACCTTC. Full variable domain (rest looked up from reference TRBV19 and TRBJ1-2): DGGITQSPKYLFRKEGQNVTLSCEQNLNHDAMYWYRQDPGQGLRLIYYSQIVNDFQKGDIAEGYSVSREKKESFPLTVTSAQKNPTAFYLCASSIETEPYGYTFGSGTRLTVV.

This chain connects TRBV4-1 to TRBJ1-5, with 7 bases fitting TRBD1. V gave up 4 bases and J gave up 3 bases; unmatched junction bases: 3. In germline, CDR1 is MGHRA, CDR2 YSYEKL. This CDR3 spans 14 amino acids. CDR3: CASSPRGNNQPQHF. In DNA, the CDR3 is TGCGCCAGCAGCCCCAGGGGGAACAATCAGCCCCAGCATTTT.

V and J are TRBV27 and TRBJ2-5; the match to TRBD2 covers 8 bases. The trim removed 4 bases at V and 6 bases at J, leaving 13 bases unmatched. This CDR3 has 16 amino acids. Germline loops: CDR1 MNHEY, CDR2 SMNVEV (reference sequence). This chain's CDR3 is CASSSTNGLALKTQYF. For the CDR3, the DNA is TGTGCCAGCAGTTCGACAAATGGACTAGCTCTTAAGACCCAGTACTTC.

V and J are TRBV2 and TRBJ1-3; D uncertain. Trimming shortened V by 0 bases and J by 0 bases, and 12 bases separated the two germline ends. The CDR3 is 17 amino acids. The germline V gene encodes CDR1 SNHLY and CDR2 FYNNEI. The CDR3 reads CASSEAGRALSGNTIYF. The DNA for the CDR3 is TGTGCCAGCAGTGAAGCCGGTCGCGCGCTCTCTGGAAACACCATATATTTT. The full variable domain, with the rest looked up from reference TRBV2 and TRBJ1-3, is EPEVTQTPSHQVTQMGQEVILRCVPISNHLYFYWYRQILGQKVEFLVSFYNNEISEKSEIFDDQFSVERPDGSNFTLKIRSTKLEDSAMYFCASSEAGRALSGNTIYFGEGSWLTVV.